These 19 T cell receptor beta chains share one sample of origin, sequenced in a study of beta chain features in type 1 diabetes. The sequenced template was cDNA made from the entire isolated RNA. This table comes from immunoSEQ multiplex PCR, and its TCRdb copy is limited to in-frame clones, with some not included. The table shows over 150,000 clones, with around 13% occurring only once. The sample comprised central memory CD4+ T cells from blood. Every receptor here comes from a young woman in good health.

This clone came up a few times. The DNA of the CDR3 is TGCGCCAGCAGTCCAGGCGGGGAGGGCCGCAATGAGCAGTTCTTC. Its protein is CASSPGGEGRNEQFF. V is TRBV10-1 and J is TRBJ2-1, with 7 nucleotides matching TRBD2. The CDR3 runs to 15 residues. CDR1 is WNHNN and CDR2 is SYGVQD in the germline V gene (reference sequence). V lost 5 bases, J lost 6 bases, and 10 bases stayed unmatched.

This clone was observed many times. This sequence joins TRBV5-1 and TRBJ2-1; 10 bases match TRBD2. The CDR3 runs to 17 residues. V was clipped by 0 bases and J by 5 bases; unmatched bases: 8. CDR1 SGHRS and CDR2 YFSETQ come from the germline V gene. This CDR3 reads CASSLASGTSVHNEQFF. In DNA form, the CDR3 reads TGCGCCAGCAGCTTGGCCTCGGGGACTAGCGTACACAATGAGCAGTTCTTC.

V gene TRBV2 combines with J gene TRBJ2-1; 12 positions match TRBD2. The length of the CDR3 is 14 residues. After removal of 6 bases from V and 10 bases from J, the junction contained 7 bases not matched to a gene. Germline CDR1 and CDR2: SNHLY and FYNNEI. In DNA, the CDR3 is TGTGCCAGCAGCGGACTAGCGGGAATCAGGGAGCAGTTCTTC. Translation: CASSGLAGIREQFF.

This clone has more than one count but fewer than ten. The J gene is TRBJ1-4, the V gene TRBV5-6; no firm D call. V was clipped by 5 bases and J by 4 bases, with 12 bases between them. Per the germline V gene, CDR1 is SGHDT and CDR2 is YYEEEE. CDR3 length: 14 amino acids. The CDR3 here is CASREAANNEKLFF. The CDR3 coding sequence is TGTGCCAGCAGGGAAGCGGCGAATAATGAAAAACTGTTTTTT.

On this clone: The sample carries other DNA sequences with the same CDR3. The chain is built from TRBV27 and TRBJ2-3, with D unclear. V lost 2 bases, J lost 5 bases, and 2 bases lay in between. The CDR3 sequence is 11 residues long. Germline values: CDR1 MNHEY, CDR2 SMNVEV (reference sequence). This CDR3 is CASSLRDTQYF. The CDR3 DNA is TGTGCCAGCAGTTTACGAGATACGCAGTATTTT.

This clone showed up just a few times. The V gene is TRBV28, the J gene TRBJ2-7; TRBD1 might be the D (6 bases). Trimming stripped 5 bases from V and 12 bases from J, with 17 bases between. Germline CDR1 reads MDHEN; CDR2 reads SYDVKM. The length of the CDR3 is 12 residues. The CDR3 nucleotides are TGTGCCAGCAGTCTCCGCGACAGGCCGGGGTACTTC. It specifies CASSLRDRPGYF.

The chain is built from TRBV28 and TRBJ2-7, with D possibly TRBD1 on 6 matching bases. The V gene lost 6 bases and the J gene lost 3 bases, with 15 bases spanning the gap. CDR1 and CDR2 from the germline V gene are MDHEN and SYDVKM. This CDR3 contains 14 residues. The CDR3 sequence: CASRSGERVYEQYF. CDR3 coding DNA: TGTGCCAGCAGATCAGGGGAAAGGGTCTACGAGCAGTACTTC.

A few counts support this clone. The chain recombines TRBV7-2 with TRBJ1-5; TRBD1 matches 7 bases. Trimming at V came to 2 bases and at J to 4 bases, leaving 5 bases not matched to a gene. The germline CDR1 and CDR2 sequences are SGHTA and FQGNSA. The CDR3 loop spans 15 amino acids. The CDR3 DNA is TGTGCCAGCAGCTTAAGGGGACAGTTAAATCAGCCCCAGCATTTT. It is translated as CASSLRGQLNQPQHF.

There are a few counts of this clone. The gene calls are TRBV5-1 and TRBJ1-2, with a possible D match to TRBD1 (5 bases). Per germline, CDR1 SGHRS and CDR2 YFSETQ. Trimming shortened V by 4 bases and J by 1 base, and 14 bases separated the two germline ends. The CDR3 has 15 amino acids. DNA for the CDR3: TGCGCCAGCAGCGCCGGACATACAGTTAACTATGGCTACACCTTC. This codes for CASSAGHTVNYGYTF.

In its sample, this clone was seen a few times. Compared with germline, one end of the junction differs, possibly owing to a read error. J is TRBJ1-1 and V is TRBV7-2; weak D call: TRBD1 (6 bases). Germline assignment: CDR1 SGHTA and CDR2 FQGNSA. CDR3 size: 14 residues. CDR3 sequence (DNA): TGTGCCAGCAGCCTAGCGGACAGAGGCACTGAAGCTTTCTTT. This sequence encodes CASSLADRGTEAFF.

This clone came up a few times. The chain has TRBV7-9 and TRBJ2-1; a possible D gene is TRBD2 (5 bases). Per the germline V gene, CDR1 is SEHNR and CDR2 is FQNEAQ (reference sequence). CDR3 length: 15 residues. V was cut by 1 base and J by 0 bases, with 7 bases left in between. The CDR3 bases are TGTGCCAGCAGCTTAGTTACTAGCTCCTACAATGAGCAGTTCTTC. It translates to CASSLVTSSYNEQFF. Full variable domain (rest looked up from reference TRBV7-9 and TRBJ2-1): DTGVSQNPRHKITKRGQNVTFRCDPISEHNRLYWYRQTLGQGPEFLTYFQNEAQLEKSRLLSDRFSAERPKGSFSTLEIQRTEQGDSAMYLCASSLVTSSYNEQFFGPGTRLTVL.

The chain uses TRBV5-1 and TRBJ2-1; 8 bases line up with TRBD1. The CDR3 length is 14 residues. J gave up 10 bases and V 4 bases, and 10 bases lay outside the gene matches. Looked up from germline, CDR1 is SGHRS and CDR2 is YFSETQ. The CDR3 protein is CASSLGYRGEEQFF. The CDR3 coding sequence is TGCGCCAGCAGCCTAGGGTACAGGGGGGAAGAGCAGTTCTTC.

The CDR3 reads CASSLDRQSSYEQYF. As DNA, the CDR3 is TGCGCCAGCAGCTTGGACAGGCAAAGCTCCTACGAGCAGTACTTC. The rearrangement links TRBV5-1 to TRBJ2-7; D possibly corresponds to TRBD1 (5 bases). This CDR3 spans 15 amino acids. V gave up 0 bases and J gave up 0 bases, with 10 bases separating them. The germline CDR1 and CDR2 sequences are SGHRS and YFSETQ.

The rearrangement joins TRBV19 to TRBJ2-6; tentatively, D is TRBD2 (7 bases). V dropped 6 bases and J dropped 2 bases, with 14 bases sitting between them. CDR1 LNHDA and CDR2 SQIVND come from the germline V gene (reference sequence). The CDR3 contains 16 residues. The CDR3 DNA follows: TGTGCCAGTAGGAAGGCGGGGGCTGCTGGGGCCAACGTCCTGACTTTC. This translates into CASRKAGAAGANVLTF.

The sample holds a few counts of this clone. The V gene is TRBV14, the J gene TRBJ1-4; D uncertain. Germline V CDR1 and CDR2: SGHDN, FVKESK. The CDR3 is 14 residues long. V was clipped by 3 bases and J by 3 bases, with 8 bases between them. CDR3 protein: CASSHGWSNEKLFF. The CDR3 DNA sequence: TGTGCCAGCAGCCACGGGTGGTCTAATGAAAAACTGTTTTTT.

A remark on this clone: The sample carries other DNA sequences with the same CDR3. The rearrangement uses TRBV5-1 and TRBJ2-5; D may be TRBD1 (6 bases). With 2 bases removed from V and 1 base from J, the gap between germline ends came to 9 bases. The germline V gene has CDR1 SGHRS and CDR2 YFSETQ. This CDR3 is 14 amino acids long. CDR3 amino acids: CASSLTGIQETQYF. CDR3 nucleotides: TGCGCCAGCAGCTTAACAGGGATCCAAGAGACCCAGTACTTC.

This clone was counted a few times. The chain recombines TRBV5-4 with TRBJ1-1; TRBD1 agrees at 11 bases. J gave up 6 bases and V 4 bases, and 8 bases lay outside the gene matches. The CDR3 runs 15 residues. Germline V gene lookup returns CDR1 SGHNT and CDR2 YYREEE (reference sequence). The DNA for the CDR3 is TGTGCCAGCAGCGCAGGACAGGGGGCGATGGCTGAAGCTTTCTTT. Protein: CASSAGQGAMAEAFF.

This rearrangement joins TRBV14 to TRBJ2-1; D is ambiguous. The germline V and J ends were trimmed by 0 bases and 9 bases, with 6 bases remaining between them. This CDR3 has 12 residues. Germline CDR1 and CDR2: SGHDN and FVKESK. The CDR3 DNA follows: TGTGCCAGCAGCCAAGATTTGCGTGAGCAGTTCTTC. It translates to CASSQDLREQFF.

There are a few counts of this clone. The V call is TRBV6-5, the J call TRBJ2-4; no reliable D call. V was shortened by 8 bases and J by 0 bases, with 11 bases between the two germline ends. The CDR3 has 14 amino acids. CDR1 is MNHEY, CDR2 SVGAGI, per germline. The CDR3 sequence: CASSPTGAKNIQYF. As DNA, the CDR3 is TGTGCCAGCTCGCCGACGGGAGCCAAAAACATTCAGTACTTC.